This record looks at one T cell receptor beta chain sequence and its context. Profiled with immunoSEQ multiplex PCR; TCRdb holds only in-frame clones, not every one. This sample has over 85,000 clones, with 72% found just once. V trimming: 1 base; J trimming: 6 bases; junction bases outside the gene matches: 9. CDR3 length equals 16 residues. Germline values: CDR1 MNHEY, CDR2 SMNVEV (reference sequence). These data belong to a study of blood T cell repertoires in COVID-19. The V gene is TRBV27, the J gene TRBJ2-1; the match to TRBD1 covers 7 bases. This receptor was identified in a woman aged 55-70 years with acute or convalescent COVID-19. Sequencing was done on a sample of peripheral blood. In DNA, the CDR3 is TGTGCCAGCAGTTTATACCCACAGGGGCGCCCCAATGAGCAGTTCTTC. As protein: CASSLYPQGRPNEQFF.